The 7 T cell receptor beta chains in this list originate from one sample, sequenced in a study of T cells after posttransplantation cyclophosphamide (dated by TCRdb to the mid-2010s). To prepare the library, the immunoSEQ multiplex PCR assay was applied. What TCRdb holds here is the immuneACCESS table cut down to in-frame rearrangements. Part of the clones is not present; checked against another copy, under half of the missing clones reflect an unresolved V gene, and the others are unexplained. Recorded for this sample are about 1,900 clones; around 94% of them occurred a single time. Of the sample, approximately 3% falls within the top ten clones. The sample consisted of CD4+ T cells sorted from bone marrow. The receptors originated from a woman aged 45-59 years in good health and a related stem cell transplant donor.

The chain joins TRBV18 to TRBJ2-1; 9 nucleotides line up with TRBD2. Trimming took 3 bases from V and 2 from J; bases not matched to a gene: 5. CDR1 and CDR2 (germline): KGHSH, LQKENI. The CDR3 length is 16 residues. Here the CDR3 DNA reads TGTGCCAGCTCACCGTTAGCGGGAGCACCCTACAATGAGCAGTTCTTC. Protein product: CASSPLAGAPYNEQFF. Full variable domain (rest looked up from reference TRBV18 and TRBJ2-1): NAGVMQNPRHLVRRRGQEARLRCSPMKGHSHVYWYRQLPEEGLKFMVYLQKENIIDESGMPKERFSAEFPKEGPSILRIQQVVRGDSAAYFCASSPLAGAPYNEQFFGPGTRLTVL.

The chain carries TRBV27 and TRBJ1-5; tentatively, D is TRBD1 (5 bases). Trimming stripped 3 bases from V and 7 bases from J, with 22 bases between. Germline CDR1 reads MNHEY; CDR2 reads SMNVEV (reference sequence). The CDR3 runs to 17 residues. CDR3 in DNA: TGTGCCAGCAGTTTTTTTCCGGGGGAGGGGTCGGGGCAGCCCCAGCATTTT. It is translated as CASSFFPGEGSGQPQHF.

The chain employs TRBV29-1 and TRBJ1-1; no clear D. The CDR3 length is 12 residues. V was trimmed by 8 bases and J by 1 base, leaving 11 bases between them. Germline loops: CDR1 SQVTM, CDR2 ANQGSEA. The CDR3 loop reads CSSSLANTEAFF. The CDR3 coding sequence is TGCAGCTCCTCACTTGCGAACACTGAAGCTTTCTTT.

This chain uses TRBV5-6 with TRBJ2-3; maybe TRBD1 (5 bases). CDR1 and CDR2 (germline): SGHDT, YYEEEE. The CDR3 loop spans 15 amino acids. The V and J ends lost 4 bases and 1 base respectively, with 13 bases between them. The CDR3 coding sequence is TGTGCCAGCAGCCAGGACACCCTCGGCACAGATACGCAGTATTTT. Residues: CASSQDTLGTDTQYF.

This chain links TRBV5-6 with TRBJ2-7, with D perhaps TRBD2 (6 bases). The germline V and J ends were trimmed by 0 bases and 4 bases, with 23 bases remaining between them. The CDR3 contains 18 residues. Germline V lookup: CDR1 SGHDT, CDR2 YYEEEE. The CDR3 coding sequence is TGTGCCAGCAGCTTGGCCACCAGGAGGGCAGTTGAACGGTACGAGCAGTACTTC. It yields the protein CASSLATRRAVERYEQYF.

This chain uses TRBV6-1 with TRBJ2-3; D not certain. The CDR3 covers 13 residues. CDR1 is MNHNS and CDR2 is SASEGT in the germline V gene. Trimming shortened V by 7 bases and J by 8 bases, and 16 bases separated the two germline ends. DNA of the CDR3: TGTGCCAGCACAGAATTTAGCACCCCTACGCAGTATTTT. Amino acid sequence: CASTEFSTPTQYF.

The rearrangement links TRBV29-1 to TRBJ2-5; weak D call: TRBD1 (5 bases). This CDR3 has 13 amino acids. Germline lookup yields CDR1 SQVTM and CDR2 ANQGSEA. The V end was cut by 2 bases, the J end by 1 base, with 8 bases between. The CDR3 coding sequence is TGCAGCGTTGAAAGAGACAGCCAAGAGACCCAGTACTTC. This translates into CSVERDSQETQYF.